A selection of T cell receptor beta chains follows, all from one sample in a study of blood T cells in healthy people across ages. TCRdb passed the 5' RACE reads through MiXCR, listing each CDR3 protein once. The sample carries around 1,000,000 distinct CDR3 sequences, approximately 26% recorded once. The same sample was also studied in work on T cells of mothers and their children.

The sample consisted of blood. These receptors came from a girl aged 2 to 9 in good health. Each CDR3 is given with its conserved first and last residue. The D gene is left open where the match is weak. Rows give clone size only sometimes, using once, few, many, or a class for an expanded clone.

length	J	D	V	size	CDR3	DNA
19	TRBJ1-4	NA	TRBV20-1	NA	CSAAAGRVDFSATNEKLFF	TGCAGTGCTGCGGCGGGCAGGGTGGACTTTTCGGCAACTAATGAAAAACTGTTTTTT
13	TRBJ2-5	NA	TRBV11-3	NA	CASNPTAQETQYF	TGTGCCAGCAACCCGACAGCACAAGAGACCCAGTACTTC
16	TRBJ2-7	TRBD2	TRBV28	NA	CAIWTFGTSRPYEQYF	TGTGCCATCTGGACATTTGGGACTAGCAGACCCTACGAGCAGTACTTC
14	TRBJ1-5	NA	TRBV21-1	few	CASPGKGSNQPQHF	TGTGCCAGCCCCGGGAAGGGGAGCAATCAGCCCCAGCATTTT
17	TRBJ1-2	NA	TRBV4-1	NA	CASSQEGMRGGSYGYTF	TGCGCCAGCAGCCAAGAGGGAATGAGAGGCGGGAGCTATGGCTACACCTTC
15	TRBJ2-7	NA	TRBV29-1	NA	CSVVGIGTDMYEQYF	TGCAGCGTGGTCGGGATCGGGACTGATATGTACGAGCAGTACTTC
10	TRBJ2-1	NA	TRBV2	NA	CASEGDEQFF	TGTGCCAGCGAGGGAGATGAGCAGTTCTTC
14	TRBJ2-2	TRBD1	TRBV4-1	few	CASSQIQGAGELFF	TGCGCCAGCAGCCAGATACAGGGGGCCGGGGAGCTGTTTTTT
17	TRBJ2-1	TRBD2	TRBV9	few	CASSAQQRTSGYNEQFF	TGTGCCAGCAGCGCCCAGCAGCGGACTAGCGGATACAATGAGCAGTTCTTC
11	TRBJ1-1	NA	TRBV20-1	NA	CSARGYTEAFF	TGCAGTGCTAGGGGTTACACTGAAGCTTTCTTT
13	TRBJ2-7	NA	TRBV20-1	NA	CSARDPYGYEQYF	TGCAGTGCTAGAGACCCCTACGGCTACGAGCAGTACTTC
13	TRBJ2-4	NA	TRBV5-1	many	CASSLDTKNIQYF	TGCGCCAGCAGCTTAGACACTAAAAACATTCAGTACTTC
14	TRBJ1-2	NA	TRBV12-3/TRBV12-4	NA	CASRPNPGPYGYTF	TGTGCCAGCAGACCCAATCCGGGGCCCTATGGCTACACCTTC
13	TRBJ1-2	TRBD1	TRBV27	NA	CASSRRGDYGYTF	TGTGCCAGCAGTCGCAGGGGGGACTATGGCTACACCTTC
17	TRBJ2-3	NA	TRBV19	NA	CASSTDSGVTATDTQYF	TGTGCCAGTAGTACGGATTCGGGGGTTACGGCGACAGATACGCAGTATTTT
14	TRBJ2-5	NA	TRBV7-9	NA	CASSLSRAEETQYF	TGTGCCAGCAGCTTAAGTAGGGCAGAAGAGACCCAGTACTTC